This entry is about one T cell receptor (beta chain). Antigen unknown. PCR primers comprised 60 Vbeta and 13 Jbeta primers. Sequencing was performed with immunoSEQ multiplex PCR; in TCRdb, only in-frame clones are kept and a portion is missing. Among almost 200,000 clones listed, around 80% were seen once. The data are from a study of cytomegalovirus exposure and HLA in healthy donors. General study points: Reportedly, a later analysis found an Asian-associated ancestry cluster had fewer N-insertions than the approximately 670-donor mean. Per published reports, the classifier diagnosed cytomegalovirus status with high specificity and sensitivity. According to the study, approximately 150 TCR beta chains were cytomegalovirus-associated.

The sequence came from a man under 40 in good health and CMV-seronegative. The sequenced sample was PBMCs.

The CDR3 nucleotides read TGTGCCAGCAGCGGACGCCCGGGACAGGAACTCACCGGGGAGCTGTTTTTT. This encodes CASSGRPGQELTGELFF. V is TRBV9 and J is TRBJ2-2, with 8 bases matching TRBD1. CDR1 is SGDLS and CDR2 is YYNGEE in the germline V gene. The CDR3 loop spans 17 amino acids. V was pared by 3 bases and J by 4 bases, with 11 bases of the junction left unmatched.